This T cell receptor (beta chain) was identified in a study of control samples from healthy donors and cancer patients. Profiled with immunoSEQ multiplex PCR; TCRdb holds only in-frame clones, not every one. The profile shows more than 70,000 clones, roughly nine tenths of them singletons. The germline gives CDR1 ENHRY, CDR2 SYGVKD. Deletions cut 0 bases from V and 7 bases from J, with 13 bases between. This CDR3 is built from 16 residues. This chain links TRBV10-3 with TRBJ1-6, with D unclear. Sequences were obtained from blood. The TCR was taken from a woman aged 25-40 years in good health. CDR3 nucleotides: TGTGCCATCAGTGAGTCGAAGGCAGGTTACAATTCACCCCTCCACTTT. It specifies CAISESKAGYNSPLHF.